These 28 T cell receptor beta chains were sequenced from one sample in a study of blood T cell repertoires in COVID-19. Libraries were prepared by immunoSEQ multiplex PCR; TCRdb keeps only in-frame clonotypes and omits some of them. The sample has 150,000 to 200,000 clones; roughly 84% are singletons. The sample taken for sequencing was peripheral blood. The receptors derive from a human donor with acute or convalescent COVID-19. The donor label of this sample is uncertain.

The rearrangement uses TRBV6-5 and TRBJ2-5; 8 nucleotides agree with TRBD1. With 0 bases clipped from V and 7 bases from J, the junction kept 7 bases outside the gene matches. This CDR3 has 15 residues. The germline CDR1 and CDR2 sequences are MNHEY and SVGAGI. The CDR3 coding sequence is TGTGCCAGCAGTTACTCGTCTGCCGGACAGGGGACCCAGTACTTC. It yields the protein CASSYSSAGQGTQYF.

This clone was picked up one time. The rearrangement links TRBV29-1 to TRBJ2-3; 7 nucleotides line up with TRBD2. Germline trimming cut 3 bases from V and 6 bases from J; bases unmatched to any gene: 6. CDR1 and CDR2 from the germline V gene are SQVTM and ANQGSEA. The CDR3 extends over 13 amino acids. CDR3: CSVDDPGGDTQYF. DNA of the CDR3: TGCAGCGTTGACGACCCCGGGGGGGATACGCAGTATTTT.

The CDR3 nucleotides read TGTGCCAGCAGCCCTACGAGTTCACCCCTCCACTTT. The encoded protein is CASSPTSSPLHF. V gene TRBV5-8 combines with J gene TRBJ1-6; D remains unclear. Trimming stripped 4 bases from V and 9 bases from J, with 8 bases between. From germline, CDR1 is SGHTS and CDR2 YDEGEE. The CDR3 contains 12 residues.

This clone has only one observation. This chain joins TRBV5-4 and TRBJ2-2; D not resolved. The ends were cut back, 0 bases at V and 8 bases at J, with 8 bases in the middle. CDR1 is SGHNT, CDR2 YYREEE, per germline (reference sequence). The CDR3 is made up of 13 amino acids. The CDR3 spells CASSLGALGELFF. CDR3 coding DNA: TGTGCCAGCAGCTTGGGGGCCCTAGGGGAGCTGTTTTTT.

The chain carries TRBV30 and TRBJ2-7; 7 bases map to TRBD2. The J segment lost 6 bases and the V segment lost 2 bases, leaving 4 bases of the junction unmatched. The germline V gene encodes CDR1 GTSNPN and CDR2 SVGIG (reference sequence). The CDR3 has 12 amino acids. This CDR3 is CAWSQTGGEQYF. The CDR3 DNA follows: TGTGCCTGGAGTCAAACGGGGGGCGAGCAGTACTTC.

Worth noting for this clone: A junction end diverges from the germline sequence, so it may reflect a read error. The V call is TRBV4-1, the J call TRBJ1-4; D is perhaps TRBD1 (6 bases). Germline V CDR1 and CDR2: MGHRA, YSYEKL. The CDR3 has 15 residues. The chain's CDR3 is CASSLRHRANEKLFF. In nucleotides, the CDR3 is TGCGCCAGCAGCCTTCGCCACAGGGCTAACGAAAAACTGTTTTTT.

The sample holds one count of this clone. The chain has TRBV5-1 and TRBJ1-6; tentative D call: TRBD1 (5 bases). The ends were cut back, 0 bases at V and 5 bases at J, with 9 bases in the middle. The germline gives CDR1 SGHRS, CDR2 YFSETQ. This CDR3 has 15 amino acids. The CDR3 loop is CASSLEATDNSPLHF. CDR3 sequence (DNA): TGCGCCAGCAGCTTGGAAGCGACAGATAATTCACCCCTCCACTTT.

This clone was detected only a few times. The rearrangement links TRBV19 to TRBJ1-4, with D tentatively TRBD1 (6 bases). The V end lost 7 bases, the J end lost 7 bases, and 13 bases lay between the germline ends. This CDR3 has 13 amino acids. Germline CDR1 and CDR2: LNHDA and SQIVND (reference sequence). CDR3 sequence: CASNEGHGEKLFF. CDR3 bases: TGTGCCAGTAATGAGGGACACGGTGAAAAACTGTTTTTT.

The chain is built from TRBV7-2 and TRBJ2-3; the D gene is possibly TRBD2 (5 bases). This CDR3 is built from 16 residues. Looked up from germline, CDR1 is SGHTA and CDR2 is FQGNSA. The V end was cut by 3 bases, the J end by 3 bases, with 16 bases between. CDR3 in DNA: TGTGCCAGCAGCTTTCAACCCGGGCTAGCAACAGATACGCAGTATTTT. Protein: CASSFQPGLATDTQYF.

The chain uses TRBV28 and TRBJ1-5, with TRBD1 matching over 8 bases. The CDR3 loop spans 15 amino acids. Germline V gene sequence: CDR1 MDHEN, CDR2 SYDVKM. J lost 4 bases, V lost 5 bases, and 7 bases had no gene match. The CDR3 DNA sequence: TGTGCCAGCAGTGAAGACAGGGGTGGAAATCAGCCCCAGCATTTT. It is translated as CASSEDRGGNQPQHF.

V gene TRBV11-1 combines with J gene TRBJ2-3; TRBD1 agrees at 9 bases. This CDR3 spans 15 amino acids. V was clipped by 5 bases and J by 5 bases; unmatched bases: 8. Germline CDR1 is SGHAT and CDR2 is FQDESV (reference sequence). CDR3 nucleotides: TGTGCCAGCAGCCCCCGACAGGGGGTGGGAGATACGCAGTATTTT. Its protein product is CASSPRQGVGDTQYF. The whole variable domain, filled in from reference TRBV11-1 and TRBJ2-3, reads EAEVAQSPRYKITEKSQAVAFWCDPISGHATLYWYRQILGQGPELLVQFQDESVVDDSQLPKDRFSAERLKGVDSTLKIQPAELGDSAMYLCASSPRQGVGDTQYFGPGTRLTVL.

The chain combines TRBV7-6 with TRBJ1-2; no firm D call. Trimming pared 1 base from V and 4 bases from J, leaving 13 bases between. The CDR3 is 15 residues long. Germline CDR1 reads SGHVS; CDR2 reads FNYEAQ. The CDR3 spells CASSLEPLPVYGYTF. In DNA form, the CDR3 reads TGTGCCAGCAGCTTAGAGCCCCTCCCGGTCTATGGCTACACCTTC.

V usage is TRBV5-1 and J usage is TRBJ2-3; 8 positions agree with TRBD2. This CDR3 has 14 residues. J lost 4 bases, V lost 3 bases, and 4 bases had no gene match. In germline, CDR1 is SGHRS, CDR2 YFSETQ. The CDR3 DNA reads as TGCGCCAGCAGCTCCGGGGGGGCGCCAGATACGCAGTATTTT. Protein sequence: CASSSGGAPDTQYF.

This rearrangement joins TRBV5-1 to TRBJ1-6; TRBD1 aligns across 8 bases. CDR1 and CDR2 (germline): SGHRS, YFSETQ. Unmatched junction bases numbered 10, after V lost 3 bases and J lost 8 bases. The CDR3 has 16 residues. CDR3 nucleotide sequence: TGCGCCAGCAGCTCCGGACAGGGCCTTGGGGATTCACCCCTCCACTTT. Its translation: CASSSGQGLGDSPLHF.

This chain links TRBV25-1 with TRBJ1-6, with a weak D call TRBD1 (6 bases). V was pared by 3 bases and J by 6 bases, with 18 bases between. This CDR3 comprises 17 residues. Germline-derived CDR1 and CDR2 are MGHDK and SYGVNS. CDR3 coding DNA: TGTGCCAGCAGTGAGGTAGGGGGTATTCTAAGTAATTCACCCCTCCACTTT. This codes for CASSEVGGILSNSPLHF.

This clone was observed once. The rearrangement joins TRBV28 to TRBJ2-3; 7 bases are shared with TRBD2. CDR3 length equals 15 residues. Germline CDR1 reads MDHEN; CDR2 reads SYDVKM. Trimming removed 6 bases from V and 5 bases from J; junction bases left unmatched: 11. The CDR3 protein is CASSPRGDGGDTQYF. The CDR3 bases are TGTGCCAGCAGCCCCCGGGGGGATGGGGGAGATACGCAGTATTTT.

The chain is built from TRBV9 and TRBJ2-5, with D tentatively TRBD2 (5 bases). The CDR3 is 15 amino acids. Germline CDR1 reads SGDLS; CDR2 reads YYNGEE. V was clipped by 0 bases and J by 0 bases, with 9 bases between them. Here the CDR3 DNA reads TGTGCCAGCAGCGTAGGGGCGGGTAACCAAGAGACCCAGTACTTC. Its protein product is CASSVGAGNQETQYF.

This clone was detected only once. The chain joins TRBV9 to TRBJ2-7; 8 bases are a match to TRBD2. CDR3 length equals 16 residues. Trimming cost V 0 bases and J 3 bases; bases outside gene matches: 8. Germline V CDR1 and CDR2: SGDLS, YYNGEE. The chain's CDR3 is CASSVAQGSGVYEQYF. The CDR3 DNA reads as TGTGCCAGCAGCGTAGCCCAGGGTAGCGGGGTCTACGAGCAGTACTTC.

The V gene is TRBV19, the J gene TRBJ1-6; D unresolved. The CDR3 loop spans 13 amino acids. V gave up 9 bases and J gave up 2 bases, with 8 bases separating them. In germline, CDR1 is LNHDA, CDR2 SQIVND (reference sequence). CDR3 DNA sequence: TGTGCCAGCTCAAGCCCCTATAATTCACCCCTCCACTTT. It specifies CASSSPYNSPLHF. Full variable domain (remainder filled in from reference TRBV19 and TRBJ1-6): DGGITQSPKYLFRKEGQNVTLSCEQNLNHDAMYWYRQDPGQGLRLIYYSQIVNDFQKGDIAEGYSVSREKKESFPLTVTSAQKNPTAFYLCASSSPYNSPLHFGNGTRLTVT.

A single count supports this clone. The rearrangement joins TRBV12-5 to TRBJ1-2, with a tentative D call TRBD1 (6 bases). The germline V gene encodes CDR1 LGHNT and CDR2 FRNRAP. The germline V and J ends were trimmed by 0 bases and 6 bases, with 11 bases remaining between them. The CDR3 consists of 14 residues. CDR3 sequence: CASGLVQGEDGYTF. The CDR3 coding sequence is TGTGCTAGTGGTTTGGTACAGGGCGAGGATGGCTACACCTTC.

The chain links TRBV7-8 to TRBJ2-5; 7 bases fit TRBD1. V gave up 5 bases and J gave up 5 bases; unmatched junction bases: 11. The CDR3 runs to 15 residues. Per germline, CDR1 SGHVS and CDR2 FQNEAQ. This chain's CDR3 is CASSLPKTGIETQYF. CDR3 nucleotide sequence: TGTGCCAGCAGCCTCCCTAAGACAGGGATCGAGACCCAGTACTTC.

The CDR3 DNA reads TGTGCCAGCAGCCCGCGGGAGGCTGGGGCCAACGTCCTGACTTTC. This gives the protein CASSPREAGANVLTF. The chain carries TRBV5-4 and TRBJ2-6; 8 nucleotides agree with TRBD2. V was pared by 4 bases and J by 2 bases, with 2 bases of the junction left unmatched. This CDR3 comprises 15 residues. Germline CDR1 reads SGHNT; CDR2 reads YYREEE (reference sequence).

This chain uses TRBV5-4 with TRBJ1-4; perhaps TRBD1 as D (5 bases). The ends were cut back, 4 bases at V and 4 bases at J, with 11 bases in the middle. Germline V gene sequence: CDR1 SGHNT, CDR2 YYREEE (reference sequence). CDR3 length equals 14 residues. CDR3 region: CASSAGGNNEKLFF. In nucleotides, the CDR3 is TGTGCCAGCAGCGCCGGGGGGAATAATGAAAAACTGTTTTTT. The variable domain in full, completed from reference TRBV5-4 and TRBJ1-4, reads ETGVTQSPTHLIKTRGQQVTLRCSSQSGHNTVSWYQQALGQGPQFIFQYYREEENGRGNFPPRFSGLQFPNYSSELNVNALELDDSALYLCASSAGGNNEKLFFGSGTQLSVL.

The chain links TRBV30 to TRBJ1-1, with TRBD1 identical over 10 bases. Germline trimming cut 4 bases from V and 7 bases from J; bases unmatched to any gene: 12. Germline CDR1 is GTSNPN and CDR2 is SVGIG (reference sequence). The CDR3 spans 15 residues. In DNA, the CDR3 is TGTGCCTGGACCTCTCCGGACAGGGGGATGGGTGAAGCTTTCTTT. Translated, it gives CAWTSPDRGMGEAFF. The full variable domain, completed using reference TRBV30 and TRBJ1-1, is SQTIHQWPATLVQPVGSPLSLECTVEGTSNPNLYWYRQAAGRGLQLLFYSVGIGQISSEVPQNLSASRPQDRQFILSSKKLLLSDSGFYLCAWTSPDRGMGEAFFGQGTRLTVV.

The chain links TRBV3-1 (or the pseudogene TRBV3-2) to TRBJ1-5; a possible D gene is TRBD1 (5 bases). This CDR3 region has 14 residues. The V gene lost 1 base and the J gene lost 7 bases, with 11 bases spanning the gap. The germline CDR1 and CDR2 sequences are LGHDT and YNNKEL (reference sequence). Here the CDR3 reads CASSQVADTQPQHF. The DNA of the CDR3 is TGTGCCAGCAGCCAAGTAGCGGACACCCAGCCCCAGCATTTT.

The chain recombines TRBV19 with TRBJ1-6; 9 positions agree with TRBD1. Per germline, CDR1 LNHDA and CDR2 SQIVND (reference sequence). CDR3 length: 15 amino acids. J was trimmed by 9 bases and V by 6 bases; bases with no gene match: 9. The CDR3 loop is CASSLPGQGGSPLHF. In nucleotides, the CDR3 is TGTGCCAGTAGCCTCCCGGGACAGGGAGGTTCACCCCTCCACTTT.

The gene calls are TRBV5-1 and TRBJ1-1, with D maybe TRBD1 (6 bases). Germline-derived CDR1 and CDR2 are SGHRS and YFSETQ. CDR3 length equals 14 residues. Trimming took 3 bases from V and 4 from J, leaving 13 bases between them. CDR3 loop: CASSSGHRATEAFF. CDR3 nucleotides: TGCGCCAGCAGCTCGGGACATAGGGCCACTGAAGCTTTCTTT. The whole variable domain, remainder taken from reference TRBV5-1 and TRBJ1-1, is KAGVTQTPRYLIKTRGQQVTLSCSPISGHRSVSWYQQTPGQGLQFLFEYFSETQRNKGNFPGRFSGRQFSNSRSEMNVSTLELGDSALYLCASSSGHRATEAFFGQGTRLTVV.

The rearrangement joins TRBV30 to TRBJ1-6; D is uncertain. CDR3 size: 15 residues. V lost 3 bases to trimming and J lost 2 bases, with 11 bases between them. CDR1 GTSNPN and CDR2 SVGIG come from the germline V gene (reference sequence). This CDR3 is CAWSEQWAYNSPLHF. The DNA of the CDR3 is TGTGCCTGGAGCGAACAGTGGGCCTATAATTCACCCCTCCACTTT. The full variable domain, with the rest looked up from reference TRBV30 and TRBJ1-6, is SQTIHQWPATLVQPVGSPLSLECTVEGTSNPNLYWYRQAAGRGLQLLFYSVGIGQISSEVPQNLSASRPQDRQFILSSKKLLLSDSGFYLCAWSEQWAYNSPLHFGNGTRLTVT.